The rows below give T cell receptor beta chains drawn from one sample of a study of PD-L1 blockade in urothelial cancer. Only in-frame clones appear in the TCRdb table, and some are missing; sequencing was by immunoSEQ multiplex PCR. Of some 74,000 clones in the sample, around 81% were seen once. The sequencing used PBMCs, collected around atezolizumab (anti-PD-L1) treatment. These receptors originate from a man in his forties with urothelial cancer. CDR3s include the opening cysteine and the closing phenylalanine or tryptophan. D genes are given only for firm matches. Rows give clone size only sometimes, using once, few, many, or a class for an expanded clone.

d_gene: TRBD2; j_gene: TRBJ2-1; v_gene: TRBV15; abundance: NA; CDR3nt: TGTGCCACCAGGGTTACTAGCGTTAATGAGCAGTTCTTC; CDR3aa: CATRVTSVNEQFF
d_gene: NA; j_gene: TRBJ2-2; v_gene: TRBV4-1; abundance: NA; CDR3nt: TGCGCCAGCAGCCATCGGACTGACAACACCGGGGAGCTGTTTTTT; CDR3aa: CASSHRTDNTGELFF
d_gene: NA; j_gene: TRBJ2-7; v_gene: TRBV6-6; abundance: few; CDR3nt: TGTGCCAGCAGTTACTCCCACACCTACGAGCAGTACTTC; CDR3aa: CASSYSHTYEQYF
d_gene: NA; j_gene: TRBJ2-2; v_gene: TRBV7-2; abundance: NA; CDR3nt: TGTGCCAGCAGCCCCTGGGTGGAGACCGGGGAGCTGTTTTTT; CDR3aa: CASSPWVETGELFF
d_gene: TRBD1; j_gene: TRBJ1-2; v_gene: TRBV7-9; abundance: once; CDR3nt: TGTGCCAGCAGCCCAGGGACAGGGGGCGATGGCTACACCTTC; CDR3aa: CASSPGTGGDGYTF
d_gene: TRBD1; j_gene: TRBJ2-7; v_gene: TRBV12-5; abundance: many; CDR3nt: TGTGCTAGTGCTCCGGGACAGGCCCCCGGTGAGCAGTACTTC; CDR3aa: CASAPGQAPGEQYF
d_gene: TRBD2; j_gene: TRBJ2-1; v_gene: TRBV11-2; abundance: NA; CDR3nt: TGTGCCAGCAGCACCGCTAGCGGGATCTACAATGAGCAGTTCTTC; CDR3aa: CASSTASGIYNEQFF
d_gene: TRBD2; j_gene: TRBJ2-1; v_gene: TRBV27; abundance: NA; CDR3nt: TGTGCCAGCAGTTTAATAAGACTAGCGGGAGAGGTAAATGAGCAGTTCTTC; CDR3aa: CASSLIRLAGEVNEQFF
d_gene: NA; j_gene: TRBJ2-7; v_gene: TRBV19; abundance: NA; CDR3nt: TGTGCCAGTAGTATGGCACAGGCCTCCTACGAGCAGTACTTC; CDR3aa: CASSMAQASYEQYF
d_gene: NA; j_gene: TRBJ2-7; v_gene: TRBV4-1; abundance: few; CDR3nt: TGCGCCAGCAGCCAAGAAACCGGGTTTTCCTACGAGCAGTACTTC; CDR3aa: CASSQETGFSYEQYF
d_gene: NA; j_gene: TRBJ2-7; v_gene: TRBV11-2; abundance: once; CDR3nt: TGTGCCAGCAGCTTAGACCACGGGTCTCCCAACCTCTACGAGCAGTACTTC; CDR3aa: CASSLDHGSPNLYEQYF
d_gene: NA; j_gene: TRBJ2-1; v_gene: TRBV4-1; abundance: NA; CDR3nt: TGCGCCAGCAGCTGGGGACTGTTAGACAATGAGCAGTTCTTC; CDR3aa: CASSWGLLDNEQFF
d_gene: TRBD1; j_gene: TRBJ2-1; v_gene: TRBV7-9; abundance: NA; CDR3nt: TGTGCCAGCACCCTAGGGGGCACGGAGGTTGAGCAGTTCTTC; CDR3aa: CASTLGGTEVEQFF
d_gene: TRBD1; j_gene: TRBJ2-6; v_gene: TRBV6-4; abundance: NA; CDR3nt: TGTGCCAGCAGTGCCTCGAGGGGGACAGGGGGATTCTCTGGGGCCAACGTCCTGACTTTC; CDR3aa: CASSASRGTGGFSGANVLTF
d_gene: TRBD2; j_gene: TRBJ2-3; v_gene: TRBV27; abundance: NA; CDR3nt: TGTGCCAGCAGTTTATGGGCGGGAGAGGGAGATACGCAGTATTTT; CDR3aa: CASSLWAGEGDTQYF
d_gene: NA; j_gene: TRBJ1-1; v_gene: TRBV19; abundance: NA; CDR3nt: TGTGCCAGTAGTATATCGGGGGCGGGGGACACTGAAGCTTTCTTT; CDR3aa: CASSISGAGDTEAFF
d_gene: NA; j_gene: TRBJ2-7; v_gene: TRBV9; abundance: NA; CDR3nt: TGTGCCAGCGGCCCAGGTCGCGACGAGCAGTACTTC; CDR3aa: CASGPGRDEQYF
d_gene: NA; j_gene: TRBJ1-2; v_gene: TRBV19; abundance: NA; CDR3nt: TGTGCCAGTGAGGGGCGGGGCCCGACTATCGACTATGGCTACACCTTC; CDR3aa: CASEGRGPTIDYGYTF
d_gene: NA; j_gene: TRBJ1-2; v_gene: TRBV9; abundance: NA; CDR3nt: TGTGCCAGCAGCGTAGAATCGGGATCGATCTATGGCTACACCTTC; CDR3aa: CASSVESGSIYGYTF
d_gene: NA; j_gene: TRBJ1-2; v_gene: TRBV19; abundance: NA; CDR3nt: TGTGCCAGTATTTCCCGGGTCGACTATGGCTACACCTTC; CDR3aa: CASISRVDYGYTF